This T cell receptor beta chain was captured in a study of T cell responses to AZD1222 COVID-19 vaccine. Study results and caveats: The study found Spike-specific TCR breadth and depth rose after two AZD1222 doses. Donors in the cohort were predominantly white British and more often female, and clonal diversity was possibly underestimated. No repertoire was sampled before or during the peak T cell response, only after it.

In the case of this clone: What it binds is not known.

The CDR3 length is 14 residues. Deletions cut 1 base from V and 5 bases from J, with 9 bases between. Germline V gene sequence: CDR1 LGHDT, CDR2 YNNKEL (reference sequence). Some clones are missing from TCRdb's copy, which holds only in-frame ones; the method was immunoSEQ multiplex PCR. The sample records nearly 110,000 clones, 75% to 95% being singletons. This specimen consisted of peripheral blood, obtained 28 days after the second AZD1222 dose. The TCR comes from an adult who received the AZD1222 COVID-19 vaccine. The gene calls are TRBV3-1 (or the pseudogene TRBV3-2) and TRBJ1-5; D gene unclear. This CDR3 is CASSQAISDQPQHF. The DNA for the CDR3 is TGTGCCAGCAGCCAAGCAATTTCCGATCAGCCCCAGCATTTT.